This TCR beta chain was captured by sequencing in a study of pediatric ulcerative colitis. As regards this clone: Its antigen is currently unknown.

Trimming removed 7 bases from V and 1 base from J; junction bases left unmatched: 9. Per the germline V gene, CDR1 is SQVTM and CDR2 is ANQGSEA. This CDR3 has 14 residues. General study points: Rectal repertoires separated controls, mild-moderate and acute severe colitis. A couple of patients' blood samples yielded substantially fewer templates.

Up to 500,000 reads were sequenced per sample. Some clones are missing from TCRdb's copy, which holds only in-frame ones; the method was immunoSEQ multiplex PCR. The sample has 17,000 or so clones; just under 75% are singletons. One to two pinch biopsies were taken from the rectum during colonoscopy. The diagnostic colonoscopy in ulcerative colitis patients preceded any immunosuppressive treatment. The material sequenced was gut tissue. The origin of this receptor is a girl aged 5-17 years with moderate ulcerative colitis. The rearrangement links TRBV29-1 to TRBJ2-5, with 7 bases matching TRBD1. The CDR3 loop is CSARDRTGQETQYF. The CDR3 DNA sequence: TGCAGCGCCAGGGACAGAACCGGCCAAGAGACCCAGTACTTC.